This is a list of T cell receptor beta chains from one sample in a study of neoadjuvant anti-PD-1 for oral cavity cancer. Measured with immunoSEQ multiplex PCR; TCRdb has only the in-frame clones, and not every one. The table includes roughly 15,000 clones, around 64% detected once. The sequencing here drew on PBMCs, taken before nivolumab (anti-PD-1) treatment. The receptors shown here come from a person aged 35 to 85 with oral cavity squamous cell carcinoma. Each CDR3 is given with its conserved first and last residue. The D gene is left open where the match is weak.

>TRBD1|TRBJ2-7|TRBV27
CASSPRGQGYTEQYF
>NA|TRBJ2-5|TRBV19
CASSIGDAGGTQYF
>TRBD1|TRBJ2-2|TRBV7-2
CASSKLIGQGLTGELFF
>TRBD2|TRBJ2-7|TRBV4-1
CASSQVGLAGGEQYF
>NA|TRBJ2-2|TRBV25-1
CASSDPARGDTGELFF
>NA|TRBJ2-2|TRBV30
CAWSGGGELFF
>NA|TRBJ1-2|TRBV7-2
CASSLGPSAGGYTF
>NA|TRBJ1-1|TRBV4-1
CASSSQGRNTEAFF
>NA|TRBJ1-2|TRBV2
CASSAAGANYGYTF
>NA|TRBJ2-7|TRBV6-1
CASSEYPRAPYEQYF
>TRBD1|TRBJ1-1|TRBV10-2
CASSPPTGGSAEAFF
>NA|TRBJ2-5|TRBV11-2
CASSSRRIQETQYF
>NA|TRBJ1-5|TRBV2
CASSARGYQPQHF
>NA|TRBJ2-7|TRBV6-4
CASSVSRDGPYEQYF
>NA|TRBJ1-1|TRBV9
CASSVDGALAMNTEAFF
>NA|TRBJ2-1|TRBV6-5
CASSYLPSNEQFF
>TRBD2|TRBJ2-7|TRBV6-6
CASSYSMASGNYEQYF
>NA|TRBJ2-7|TRBV7-6
CASSLGVSRMSSYEQYF